This is a list of T cell receptor beta chains from one sample in a study of blood T cell repertoires in COVID-19. Assay used: immunoSEQ multiplex PCR; TCRdb lists only in-frame clones, some missing. The table records about 120,000 clones, about 90% of them present only once. The material sequenced was peripheral blood. These receptors all stem from an older man who had recovered from COVID-19. CDR3s include the opening cysteine and the closing phenylalanine or tryptophan. Fields, in order: J gene, D gene, V gene, clone size, CDR3 protein, CDR3 DNA. The D gene is left open where the match is weak. Part of the rows lack a size; the others show once, few, many or a class for expanded clones.

j_call: TRBJ1-2
d_call: TRBD1
v_call: TRBV10-3
clone_size: NA
cdr3_aa: CAISGTGAVYGYTF
cdr3_nt: TGTGCCATCAGTGGGACAGGCGCGGTCTATGGCTACACCTTC

j_call: TRBJ2-2
d_call: NA
v_call: TRBV9
clone_size: once
cdr3_aa: CASSVQLVGELFF
cdr3_nt: TGTGCCAGCAGCGTTCAGCTAGTCGGGGAGCTGTTTTTT

j_call: TRBJ1-2
d_call: NA
v_call: TRBV18
clone_size: once
cdr3_aa: CASSPGRVRDGYGYTF
cdr3_nt: TGTGCCAGCTCACCCGGCAGGGTGAGAGATGGCTATGGCTACACCTTC

j_call: TRBJ2-1
d_call: NA
v_call: TRBV24-1
clone_size: NA
cdr3_aa: CATSDATGTGYNEQFF
cdr3_nt: TGTGCCACCAGTGATGCAACCGGGACTGGGTACAATGAGCAGTTCTTC

j_call: TRBJ1-1
d_call: NA
v_call: TRBV5-1
clone_size: once
cdr3_aa: CASSLVQGTRAFF
cdr3_nt: TGCGCCAGCAGCTTGGTACAGGGTACGAGGGCTTTCTTT

j_call: TRBJ2-5
d_call: NA
v_call: TRBV28
clone_size: few
cdr3_aa: CASSLDNQETQYF
cdr3_nt: TGTGCCAGCAGCCTGGACAACCAAGAGACCCAGTACTTC

j_call: TRBJ2-2
d_call: TRBD2
v_call: TRBV9
clone_size: few
cdr3_aa: CASSVTSAPGELFF
cdr3_nt: TGTGCCAGCAGCGTGACTAGCGCTCCCGGGGAGCTGTTTTTT

j_call: TRBJ2-3
d_call: TRBD2
v_call: TRBV5-4
clone_size: NA
cdr3_aa: CASSRGLAGGTDTQYF
cdr3_nt: TGTGCCAGCAGCCGGGGACTAGCGGGAGGTACAGATACGCAGTATTTT

j_call: TRBJ2-1
d_call: TRBD2
v_call: TRBV7-3
clone_size: NA
cdr3_aa: CASSLGPREGLGNEQFF
cdr3_nt: TGTGCCAGCAGCTTAGGGCCGCGGGAGGGCCTCGGCAATGAGCAGTTCTTC

j_call: TRBJ1-5
d_call: TRBD1
v_call: TRBV28
clone_size: NA
cdr3_aa: CASSSTGGRAQHF
cdr3_nt: TGTGCCAGCAGTTCGACAGGGGGTAGAGCCCAGCATTTT

j_call: TRBJ1-1
d_call: TRBD1
v_call: TRBV6-5
clone_size: few
cdr3_aa: CASSRTGKTFF
cdr3_nt: TGTGCCAGCAGCCGGACAGGGAAAACTTTCTTT

j_call: TRBJ1-2
d_call: NA
v_call: TRBV7-2
clone_size: NA
cdr3_aa: CASSFPEPWRGYTF
cdr3_nt: TGTGCCAGCAGCTTCCCGGAGCCCTGGCGCGGCTACACCTTC

j_call: TRBJ2-7
d_call: TRBD2
v_call: TRBV5-1
clone_size: few
cdr3_aa: CASSLVPGGAYEQYF
cdr3_nt: TGCGCCAGCAGCTTAGTTCCGGGAGGCGCCTACGAGCAGTACTTC

j_call: TRBJ2-5
d_call: NA
v_call: TRBV7-2
clone_size: NA
cdr3_aa: CASSRGGTQETQYF
cdr3_nt: TGTGCCAGCAGTCGTGGGGGGACCCAAGAGACCCAGTACTTC

j_call: TRBJ1-5
d_call: TRBD1
v_call: TRBV5-1
clone_size: NA
cdr3_aa: CASSLGTGGGIQPQHF
cdr3_nt: TGCGCCAGCAGCTTGGGGACAGGGGGCGGGATTCAGCCCCAGCATTTT

j_call: TRBJ2-3
d_call: TRBD2
v_call: TRBV3-1/TRBV3-2
clone_size: NA
cdr3_aa: CASSPHQGAGGTDTQYF
cdr3_nt: TGTGCCAGCAGTCCCCACCAAGGAGCGGGGGGGACAGATACGCAGTATTTT

j_call: TRBJ2-3
d_call: TRBD2
v_call: TRBV7-2
clone_size: NA
cdr3_aa: CASSFRPRTSGSTDTQYF
cdr3_nt: TGTGCCAGCAGCTTTAGACCCCGGACTAGCGGGAGCACAGATACGCAGTATTTT

j_call: TRBJ1-2
d_call: TRBD1
v_call: TRBV5-1
clone_size: NA
cdr3_aa: CASSIQGGNYGYTF
cdr3_nt: TGCGCCAGCAGCATCCAGGGGGGCAACTATGGCTACACCTTC

j_call: TRBJ2-7
d_call: TRBD1
v_call: TRBV28
clone_size: NA
cdr3_aa: CASSSAWTGPPGSYEQYF
cdr3_nt: TGTGCCAGCAGTTCCGCTTGGACAGGGCCGCCTGGCTCCTACGAGCAGTACTTC

j_call: TRBJ2-7
d_call: NA
v_call: TRBV7-2
clone_size: NA
cdr3_aa: CASSLEVAVGEQYF
cdr3_nt: TGTGCCAGCAGCTTAGAGGTAGCGGTAGGGGAGCAGTACTTC

j_call: TRBJ1-1
d_call: TRBD1
v_call: TRBV5-1
clone_size: NA
cdr3_aa: CASSLTGGVRTEAFF
cdr3_nt: TGCGCCAGCAGCCTAACAGGGGGCGTTAGAACTGAAGCTTTCTTT

j_call: TRBJ2-2
d_call: TRBD1
v_call: TRBV24-1
clone_size: NA
cdr3_aa: CATRDREGSVKDPSRAGELFF
cdr3_nt: TGTGCCACCAGAGACAGGGAAGGAAGTGTGAAGGACCCGAGCAGGGCCGGGGAGCTGTTTTTT

j_call: TRBJ2-7
d_call: NA
v_call: TRBV5-1
clone_size: once
cdr3_aa: CASSSGSWEQYF
cdr3_nt: TGCGCCAGCAGCTCGGGTTCTTGGGAGCAGTACTTC

j_call: TRBJ1-4
d_call: NA
v_call: TRBV6-5
clone_size: NA
cdr3_aa: CASSYSRRGREKLFF
cdr3_nt: TGTGCCAGCAGTTACTCGAGGAGGGGCAGGGAAAAACTGTTTTTT

j_call: TRBJ2-1
d_call: NA
v_call: TRBV23-1
clone_size: NA
cdr3_aa: CASSQSLGDNEQFF
cdr3_nt: TGCGCCAGCAGTCAGTCACTAGGAGACAATGAGCAGTTCTTC

j_call: TRBJ1-5
d_call: NA
v_call: TRBV5-6
clone_size: NA
cdr3_aa: CASSSGPLLPQHF
cdr3_nt: TGTGCCAGCAGCTCCGGTCCTCTGTTGCCCCAGCATTTT

j_call: TRBJ2-2
d_call: NA
v_call: TRBV9
clone_size: NA
cdr3_aa: CASSVDGRTNTGELFF
cdr3_nt: TGTGCCAGCAGCGTAGACGGGAGAACGAACACCGGGGAGCTGTTTTTT

j_call: TRBJ2-1
d_call: TRBD2
v_call: TRBV2
clone_size: NA
cdr3_aa: CASSEYGRAYNEQFF
cdr3_nt: TGTGCCAGCAGTGAGTACGGGAGGGCCTACAATGAGCAGTTCTTC

j_call: TRBJ2-3
d_call: TRBD2
v_call: TRBV25-1
clone_size: NA
cdr3_aa: CASQERGGLTDTQYF
cdr3_nt: TGTGCCAGCCAGGAGCGGGGGGGCCTAACAGATACGCAGTATTTT

j_call: TRBJ1-3
d_call: NA
v_call: TRBV30
clone_size: NA
cdr3_aa: CAWSVPTGSGNTIYF
cdr3_nt: TGTGCCTGGAGTGTACCGACAGGCTCTGGAAACACCATATATTTT

j_call: TRBJ2-1
d_call: NA
v_call: TRBV19
clone_size: NA
cdr3_aa: CASSPYTGEQFF
cdr3_nt: TGTGCCAGTAGTCCCTACACGGGGGAGCAGTTCTTC

j_call: TRBJ1-1
d_call: NA
v_call: TRBV5-1
clone_size: NA
cdr3_aa: CASSFDRFGEAFF
cdr3_nt: TGCGCCAGCAGCTTCGACAGGTTTGGTGAAGCTTTCTTT

j_call: TRBJ2-5
d_call: NA
v_call: TRBV6-6
clone_size: NA
cdr3_aa: CASSYSYGVETQYF
cdr3_nt: TGTGCCAGCAGTTACTCTTACGGGGTGGAGACCCAGTACTTC

j_call: TRBJ2-7
d_call: NA
v_call: TRBV15
clone_size: NA
cdr3_aa: CATSRGTPQAEQYF
cdr3_nt: TGTGCCACCAGCAGAGGGACCCCACAGGCCGAGCAGTACTTC

j_call: TRBJ2-2
d_call: TRBD2
v_call: TRBV7-3
clone_size: NA
cdr3_aa: CASSLNAGGNTGELFF
cdr3_nt: TGTGCCAGCAGCTTAAATGCGGGAGGTAACACCGGGGAGCTGTTTTTT